This T cell receptor (beta chain) is drawn from a study of control samples from healthy donors and cancer patients. The CDR3 totals 15 residues. The V gene's germline CDR1 is SGHNT and CDR2 YYREEE (reference sequence). Trimming cost V 2 bases and J 1 base; bases outside gene matches: 1. TCRdb keeps only in-frame clones here, not all; method: immunoSEQ multiplex PCR. The sample contains around 80,000 clones, roughly 90% of which appear only once. The chain links TRBV5-4 to TRBJ1-3; 9 bases line up with TRBD1. The sequencing sample was made of blood. This sequence originates from a woman in her fifties or sixties in good health. The CDR3 spells CASSLDRGSGNTIYF. The CDR3 region has the DNA TGTGCCAGCAGCTTAGACAGGGGGTCTGGAAACACCATATATTTT.